This passage covers 29 T cell receptor beta chains from one sample sequenced in a study of tumor-infiltrating lymphocytes in primary liver carcinoma. Constant-region priming of around 500 ng total RNA yielded TCR beta cDNA. Investigators got TCR beta libraries out of three nested multiplex PCR rounds, done with slightly modified ARM-PCR. Investigators reported that the first two PCR rounds, at 9 to 11 cycles each, used TRBV1-TRBV30 forward primers with a C-beta reverse primer. In TCRdb, the multiplex PCR reads were re-called with MiXCR into one record per CDR3 protein. The data contain almost 200,000 distinct CDR3 sequences, roughly 61% of them singletons. Out of unsorted whole blood came the blood RNA, and germline DNA was extracted as well. The sequencing input was peripheral blood. These receptors were taken from a woman aged 60-70 years with primary liver carcinoma and hepatitis B virus infection.

Regarding this clonotype: A much larger clone lies one base from this, so it may be a read error. The V call is TRBV7-8, the J call TRBJ1-1; D is ambiguous. The CDR3 extends over 16 amino acids. V was trimmed by 4 bases and J by 1 base, leaving 16 bases between them. CDR1 is SGHVS and CDR2 is FQNEAQ in the germline V gene. The CDR3 DNA is TGTGCCAGCAGCTCCCGCCAGAGATGGGGGAACACTGAAGCTTTCTTT. Its protein is CASSSRQRWGNTEAFF.

V is TRBV11-2 and J is TRBJ2-7; perhaps TRBD2 as D (6 bases). The CDR3 consists of 11 residues. V was cut by 11 bases and J by 7 bases, with 15 bases left in between. CDR1 and CDR2 (germline): SGHAT, FQNNGV. The DNA for the CDR3 is TGTGCCCGCAACTTAGGAGGGGAGCAGTACTTC. It translates to CARNLGGEQYF.

As for this clonotype: Being one base from a much bigger clone, this may be a read error. The CDR3 DNA sequence: TGTGCCAGCAGTCCCCTGGGGGGAATGACTGAAGTTTTCTTT. It encodes CASSPLGGMTEVFF. The chain has TRBV28 and TRBJ1-1; D might be TRBD1 (5 bases). The CDR3 consists of 14 residues. From germline, CDR1 is MDHEN and CDR2 SYDVKM.

The chain has TRBV28 and TRBJ2-1; 7 positions agree with TRBD2. Germline CDR1 and CDR2: MDHEN and SYDVKM. J lost 6 bases, V lost 1 base, and 9 bases had no gene match. CDR3 size: 16 residues. CDR3 DNA sequence: TGTGCCAGCAGTTTATTAGGCGGGAGCGAGTCCAATGAGCAGTTCTTC. Amino acid sequence: CASSLLGGSESNEQFF.

The chain has TRBV7-9 and TRBJ1-2; weak D call: TRBD1 (6 bases). Trimming removed 7 bases at V and 2 bases at J, with 17 bases between. The length of the CDR3 is 15 residues. CDR1 and CDR2 from the germline V gene are SEHNR and FQNEAQ (reference sequence). The CDR3 DNA sequence: TGTGCCAGCACCTCGGGACAAGGCTTGAACTATGGCTACACCTTC. Translation: CASTSGQGLNYGYTF. The complete variable domain, with remaining parts taken from reference TRBV7-9 and TRBJ1-2, reads DTGVSQNPRHKITKRGQNVTFRCDPISEHNRLYWYRQTLGQGPEFLTYFQNEAQLEKSRLLSDRFSAERPKGSFSTLEIQRTEQGDSAMYLCASTSGQGLNYGYTFGSGTRLTVV.

For this clonotype: Germline is not matched at one junction end, which may reflect a read error. The chain joins TRBV12-3 or TRBV12-4 to TRBJ1-2; perhaps TRBD1 as D (6 bases). This CDR3 has 16 residues. CDR3 coding DNA: TGTGCCATCAGTTTCTCCTTCTCGGGGGGCGGGTATGGCTACGCCTTC. Translating gives CAISFSFSGGGYGYAF.

At least ten counts were recorded for this clonotype. The chain has TRBV7-9 and TRBJ2-2; 8 bases agree with TRBD2. The germline gives CDR1 SEHNR, CDR2 FQNEAQ (reference sequence). The CDR3 has 17 amino acids. J lost 3 bases, V lost 2 bases, and 8 bases had no gene match. The CDR3, as DNA: TGTGCCAGCAGCTTAAGAGACGGGAGGGTAGACACCGGGGAGCTGTTTTTT. Its protein product is CASSLRDGRVDTGELFF.

Notes on this clonotype: This sequence may be a read error, since a much larger clone differs from it by one base. The rearrangement joins TRBV6-1 to TRBJ2-3; D gene ambiguous. Per the germline V gene, CDR1 is MNHNS and CDR2 is SASEGT. CDR3 length: 13 amino acids. CDR3 coding DNA: TGTGTCAGCATGAAGGACGGCACAGATACGCAGTATTTT. Its protein is CVSMKDGTDTQYF.

The count of this clonotype is one. Its ends do not fully match the called genes, so a read error is possible. The J gene is TRBJ2-5, the V gene TRBV11-2; 9 bases align to TRBD2. The CDR3 covers 20 residues. Germline assignment: CDR1 SGHAT and CDR2 FQNNGV. CDR3 in amino acids: CAGSSLGLAGTLKGQETQYF. The CDR3, as DNA: TGTGCCGGCAGCTCCCTTGGGCTAGCGGGAACACTCAAGGGCCAAGAGACCCAGTATTTC. The complete variable domain, with remaining parts taken from reference TRBV11-2 and TRBJ2-5, reads EAGVAQSPRYKIIEKRQSVAFWCNPISGHATLYWYQQILGQGPKLLIQFQNNGVVDDSQLPKDRFSAERLKGVDSTLKIQPAKLEDSAVYLCAGSSLGLAGTLKGQETQYFGPGTRLLVL.

This clonotype has at least ten counts. This chain uses TRBV6-5 with TRBJ2-3; a possible D gene is TRBD2 (6 bases). The germline V and J ends were trimmed by 2 bases and 2 bases, with 14 bases remaining between them. Germline CDR1 is MNHEY and CDR2 is SVGAGI. This CDR3 region has 16 residues. The CDR3 coding sequence is TGTGCCAGCAGTTACGGGAGTAGCGGACACACAGATACGCAGTATTTT. Translated, it gives CASSYGSSGHTDTQYF.

This clonotype was found a few times. The rearrangement uses TRBV5-8 and TRBJ1-1; D is perhaps TRBD1 (6 bases). V shed 7 bases and J shed 6 bases, with 22 bases lying between them. This CDR3 has 15 residues. The germline gives CDR1 SGHTS, CDR2 YDEGEE. The CDR3 DNA is TGTGCCAGCCGGGACGTAGGGGTCAGGGGCCCTGAAGCTTTCTTT. Protein sequence: CASRDVGVRGPEAFF.

Regarding this clonotype: Sequence at one end of the junction differs from germline and may be a read error. This chain uses TRBV12-3 or TRBV12-4 with TRBJ2-7, with a possible D match to TRBD1 (5 bases). The CDR3 spans 16 residues. The CDR3 spells CASSLCRAQNSYGQYF. CDR3 DNA: TGTGCCAGCAGTTTGTGCAGGGCTCAAAATTCGTACGGGCAGTACTTC.

The gene calls are TRBV19 and TRBJ2-7; D is ambiguous. Germline V CDR1 and CDR2: LNHDA, SQIVND (reference sequence). The CDR3 has 12 amino acids. With 3 bases removed from V and 5 bases from J, the gap between germline ends came to 8 bases. In DNA form, the CDR3 reads TGTGCCAGTAGTATCCTAGGAAACGAGCAGTACTTC. Residues: CASSILGNEQYF.

Of note for this clonotype: One end of the junction fails to match germline, which may point to a read error. The J gene is TRBJ2-3, the V gene TRBV11-1, with TRBD2 as a possible D gene (6 bases). The CDR3 is 15 amino acids. Germline CDR1 SGHAT, CDR2 FQDESV (reference sequence). The CDR3 coding sequence is TGTGCCGGCAGCCAAACGGCGGGAACTACGGATACGCAGTATTTT. It translates to CAGSQTAGTTDTQYF.

A word on this clonotype: This sequence may be a read error, since a much larger clone differs from it by one base. The chain combines TRBV6-1 with TRBJ2-1; D is tentatively TRBD1 or TRBD2 (5 bases each). From germline, CDR1 is MNHNS and CDR2 SASEGT. V shed 2 bases and J shed 5 bases, with 13 bases lying between them. This CDR3 contains 15 residues. The CDR3 spells CASSEKGPANNEQFF. The CDR3 DNA follows: TGTGCCAGCAGTGAAAAGGGACCAGCAAACAATGAGCAGTTCTTC.

This clonotype was detected ten times or more. This chain uses TRBV5-6 with TRBJ2-2, with D uncertain. CDR1 and CDR2 from the germline V gene are SGHDT and YYEEEE. The CDR3 contains 15 residues. V was clipped by 1 base and J by 4 bases, with 11 bases between them. The CDR3 sequence is CASSLIVGFTGELFF. The CDR3 coding sequence is TGTGCCAGCAGCTTGATTGTTGGTTTCACCGGGGAGCTGTTTTTT.

This chain joins TRBV21-1 and TRBJ1-5. TRBV21-1 is a documented pseudogene. CDR3 size: 17 residues. The CDR3 region is CASSKVHGSNSNQPQHF. The CDR3 DNA sequence: TGTGCCAGCAGCAAAGTTCACGGATCTAATAGCAATCAGCCCCAGCATTTT.

Concerning this clonotype: One end of the junction is discordant with germline, which a read error may explain. The V and J genes are TRBV29-1 and TRBJ2-3; TRBD2 matches 8 bases. The CDR3 has 14 residues. The V gene's germline CDR1 is SQVTM and CDR2 ANQGSEA. For the CDR3, the DNA is TGCAGCGTCGAGCGGGGGAAGGGCACAGATACACAGTATTTT. This sequence encodes CSVERGKGTDTQYF.

There are many counts of this clonotype. J is TRBJ2-5 and V is TRBV6-2 or TRBV6-3, with 10 bases matching TRBD2. Germline lookup yields CDR1 MNHEY and CDR2 SVGEGT. Trimming took 8 bases from V and 4 from J; bases not matched to a gene: 10. This CDR3 spans 15 amino acids. CDR3 DNA: TGTGCCAGCGGCAAGCCGACTAGCGGGCGAGAGACCCAGTACTTC. Its translation: CASGKPTSGRETQYF.

The table lists this clonotype with a few counts. The chain employs TRBV28 and TRBJ2-7; TRBD2 might be the D (7 bases). This CDR3 region has 15 residues. Per the germline V gene, CDR1 is MDHEN and CDR2 is SYDVKM. V lost 6 bases, J lost 4 bases, and 19 bases lay in between. CDR3 amino acids: CASRSEGGSLYEQYF. DNA for the CDR3: TGTGCCAGCAGATCGGAGGGGGGGTCTCTATACGAGCAGTACTTC.

Concerning this clonotype: A read error may explain this, as a much larger clone is one base away. The J gene is TRBJ2-3, the V gene TRBV6-5; tentatively, D is TRBD1 (5 bases). This CDR3 comprises 13 residues. CDR1 is MNHEY and CDR2 is SVGAGI in the germline V gene. The CDR3 protein is CASSSPSTDTHYF. CDR3 DNA: TGTGCCAGCAGTTCCCCCTCGACAGATACGCACTATTTT.

Points on this clonotype: A read error may be the cause here, since a much bigger clone is one base away. The chain links TRBV10-3 to TRBJ2-1; TRBD2 might be the D (5 bases). CDR1 is ENHRY, CDR2 SYGVKD, per germline. The CDR3 has 13 residues. The V and J ends lost 0 bases and 15 bases respectively, with 15 bases between them. Here the CDR3 reads CAISESGAAGAFF. The CDR3, as DNA: TGTGCCATCAGTGAGTCTGGAGCGGCCGGTGCGTTCTTC.

This chain connects TRBV6-6 to TRBJ2-7, with 15 bases fitting TRBD2. The V and J ends lost 6 bases and 2 bases, in that order; junction bases with no gene match: 8. This CDR3 spans 17 amino acids. CDR1 is MNHNY and CDR2 is SVGAGI in the germline V gene (reference sequence). CDR3 nucleotide sequence: TGTGCCAGCAGAAGGACTAGCGGGAGGGCCGGGGCCTACGAGCAGTACTTC. Amino acids: CASRRTSGRAGAYEQYF.

With respect to this clonotype: An end of the junction differs from the germline gene, which may be a read error. The genes are TRBV11-2 and TRBJ2-1; D ambiguous. This CDR3 region has 17 residues. Germline V lookup: CDR1 SGHAT, CDR2 FQNNGV. CDR3 amino acids: CASSFTPLRSSDNGQFF. DNA for the CDR3: TGTGCCAGCAGCTTTACCCCACTAAGGAGCTCCGACAATGGGCAGTTCTTC.

This chain connects TRBV29-1 to TRBJ1-1; 7 bases line up with TRBD1. The CDR3 sequence is 13 residues long. Germline V gene data show CDR1 as SQVTM and CDR2 as ANQGSEA. The CDR3 coding sequence is TGCAGTGTTTTACAGGGGTTCCACACTGAAGCTTTCTTT. This encodes CSVLQGFHTEAFF.

This clonotype was observed at least ten times. V is TRBV11-2 and J is TRBJ2-1, with 9 bases lining up with TRBD2. From germline, CDR1 is SGHAT and CDR2 FQNNGV. The CDR3 covers 15 residues. V dropped 6 bases and J dropped 3; count of bases not matched to a gene: 6. CDR3 in amino acids: CASRGLASFYNEQFF. The CDR3 nucleotides are TGTGCCAGCAGGGGACTAGCCTCTTTCTACAATGAGCAGTTCTTC.

This chain joins TRBV11-2 and TRBJ2-7; 7 bases agree with TRBD2. There are 14 residues in the CDR3. Germline-derived CDR1 and CDR2 are SGHAT and FQNNGV. The V segment lost 7 bases and the J segment 7 bases; nucleotides outside the gene matches: 13. CDR3 sequence: CASNPTSCSREQYF. The CDR3 coding sequence is TGTGCCAGCAACCCGACTAGCTGTAGTCGAGAGCAGTACTTC.

In regard to this clonotype: The junction differs from germline at one of its ends, possibly a read error. The J gene is TRBJ2-2, the V gene TRBV4-2; no definite D call. Germline values: CDR1 LGHNA, CDR2 YNFKEQ. This CDR3 is built from 15 residues. CDR3 in DNA: TGTGCCAGTAGCCAAGTTGTAGCATCCACCGGGGAGCTGTTTTTT. Translation: CASSQVVASTGELFF.

J is TRBJ1-2 and V is TRBV6-6, with TRBD1 identical over 7 bases. Germline V gene data show CDR1 as MNHNY and CDR2 as SVGAGI (reference sequence). This CDR3 is 15 amino acids long. V lost 2 bases, J lost 11 bases, and 14 bases stayed unmatched. CDR3 sequence: CASSYGTVLRSGYTF. As DNA, the CDR3 is TGTGCCAGCAGTTACGGGACAGTGTTGAGGAGTGGTTACACCTTC.